This TCR beta chain was profiled in a study of blood T cell repertoires in COVID-19. About the research overall: Whether acute or convalescent, the COVID-19 samples came from the United States, Italy and Spain. Nucleic acid was either cDNA or gDNA, and it came from T cells, B-cell-depleted T cells, or PBMCs.

Per the authors' pipeline: For nucleated cells, counts were estimated from reference gene primer amplification. TCRdb keeps only in-frame clones here, not all; method: immunoSEQ multiplex PCR. That table supplies the V and J calls and clone size; D and trimming were determined from the DNA. The table records 250,000 to 300,000 clones, 89% of them present only once. The CDR3 has 15 residues. V was trimmed by 0 bases and J by 4 bases, leaving 12 bases between them. The germline V gene encodes CDR1 MNHEY and CDR2 SVGAGI. The sequencing sample was made of peripheral blood. The V and J genes are TRBV6-5 and TRBJ1-1; maybe TRBD1 (5 bases). The clonotype comes from a man in his fifties or sixties with acute or convalescent COVID-19. For the CDR3, the DNA is TGTGCCAGCAGTTACTCCGCGGGGCCGAGCACTGAAGCTTTCTTT. This encodes CASSYSAGPSTEAFF.